The clone carrying this T cell receptor (beta chain) was detected a few times. The antigen is not known. The data derive from a study of blood T cells in healthy people across ages. Regarding the study as a whole: Unsorted PBMCs blocked a conclusive comparison of naive and antigen-experienced cells.

Alongside a J-beta primer mix, a sample-barcoded 5' primer served in a second PCR lasting roughly 7 to 11 cycles. TCRdb reanalysed the 5' RACE reads using MiXCR and keeps one entry per CDR3 protein. The table lists some 1.6 million distinct CDR3 sequences, about 35% of them singletons, with around 10% in the top ten. CDR1 is SEHNR, CDR2 FQNEAQ, per germline (reference sequence). V lost 11 bases and J lost 6; bases outside the gene matches: 10. The CDR3 has 14 residues. The chain combines TRBV7-9 with TRBJ2-1, with 10 bases that match TRBD2. This receptor was taken from a woman aged 30 to 39 in good health. Input material: blood. The CDR3: CAGNPSGSGNEQFF. CDR3 DNA: TGTGCCGGGAACCCTAGCGGGAGTGGCAATGAGCAGTTCTTC.